This entry lists 23 T cell receptor beta chains sequenced from one sample in a study of graft-versus-host responses after intestinal transplantation. These receptors have no identified antigens. This table comes from immunoSEQ multiplex PCR, and its TCRdb copy is limited to in-frame clones, with some not included. This table has about 70,000 clones, 85% to 90% appearing once. The sample consisted of unstimulated CD8+ T cells sorted from spleen or lymph node cells, taken before transplant. Every receptor here comes from a human donor who was the organ donor for an intestinal transplant.

The chain couples TRBV5-6 to TRBJ2-5; possible D gene TRBD2, 5 bases. This CDR3 region has 14 residues. V dropped 4 bases and J dropped 5 bases, with 15 bases sitting between them. From germline, CDR1 is SGHDT and CDR2 YYEEEE. The CDR3 sequence is CASSPEVGGETQYF. The CDR3 bases are TGTGCCAGCAGCCCGGAGGTTGGTGGGGAGACCCAGTACTTC.

The chain joins TRBV28 to TRBJ2-5; tentative D call: TRBD2 (7 bases). CDR1 MDHEN and CDR2 SYDVKM come from the germline V gene. CDR3 length equals 14 residues. Deletions cut 10 bases from V and 3 bases from J, with 18 bases between. Here the CDR3 reads CATVGGGLKETQYF. DNA for the CDR3: TGTGCCACCGTCGGCGGGGGCTTAAAAGAGACCCAGTACTTC.

This clone appeared a few times. The rearrangement uses TRBV6-5 and TRBJ1-6; 9 nucleotides align to TRBD1. This CDR3 spans 15 amino acids. The trim removed 0 bases at V and 6 bases at J, leaving 0 bases unmatched. The germline gives CDR1 MNHEY, CDR2 SVGAGI. CDR3 nucleotide sequence: TGTGCCAGCAGTTACTCGACAGGGGGTAATTCACCCCTCCACTTT. It translates to CASSYSTGGNSPLHF.

The chain employs TRBV7-9 and TRBJ1-2, with D possibly being TRBD1 (6 bases). V dropped 4 bases and J dropped 4 bases, with 13 bases sitting between them. This CDR3 has 14 residues. CDR1 and CDR2 (germline): SEHNR, FQNEAQ (reference sequence). CDR3 region: CASSWDKGSYGYTF. CDR3 coding DNA: TGTGCCAGCAGCTGGGACAAGGGGAGCTATGGCTACACCTTC. Together with reference TRBV7-9 and TRBJ1-2, the CDR3 gives the full variable domain: DTGVSQNPRHKITKRGQNVTFRCDPISEHNRLYWYRQTLGQGPEFLTYFQNEAQLEKSRLLSDRFSAERPKGSFSTLEIQRTEQGDSAMYLCASSWDKGSYGYTFGSGTRLTVV.

The chain recombines TRBV19 with TRBJ2-2; TRBD1 is a possible D gene (6 bases). Deletions cut 3 bases from V and 4 bases from J, with 9 bases between. From germline, CDR1 is LNHDA and CDR2 SQIVND (reference sequence). The CDR3 extends over 14 amino acids. The CDR3 nucleotides are TGTGCCAGTAGTATCATGGGGGCCACCGGGGAGCTGTTTTTT. Amino acids: CASSIMGATGELFF.

The V gene is TRBV30, the J gene TRBJ2-2, with 7 bases fitting TRBD1. The CDR3 runs to 15 residues. The junction had 8 bases not matched to a gene; V was cut back by 3 bases and J by 4 bases. CDR1 and CDR2 from the germline V gene are GTSNPN and SVGIG (reference sequence). The CDR3 loop reads CAWSEGAWGTGELFF. For the CDR3, the DNA is TGTGCCTGGAGCGAGGGGGCATGGGGCACCGGGGAGCTGTTTTTT.

This chain links TRBV2 with TRBJ1-4, with D perhaps matching TRBD1 (6 bases). V lost 8 bases and J lost 8, with 12 bases in between. CDR1 is SNHLY, CDR2 FYNNEI, per germline. The CDR3 covers 12 residues. The CDR3 nucleotides read TGTGCCAGCGGGGGGGCTGGGGAAAAACTGTTTTTT. Protein: CASGGAGEKLFF.

The chain has TRBV15 and TRBJ2-5, with 7 bases identical to TRBD2. The CDR3 has 14 residues. J gave up 4 bases and V 8 bases, and 10 bases lay outside the gene matches. Germline-derived CDR1 and CDR2 are LNHNV and YYDKDF (reference sequence). The CDR3 DNA is TGTGCCACCTTCCCGTCGGGGGGATCAGAGACCCAGTACTTC. Translating gives CATFPSGGSETQYF.

This clone was detected only once. The V call is TRBV6-5, the J call TRBJ1-4; unclear D gene. V lost 2 bases and J 7 bases, leaving 14 bases between the germline ends. CDR3 length equals 15 residues. CDR1 is MNHEY, CDR2 SVGAGI, per germline. The CDR3 sequence is CASSYEPGVGEKLFF. The DNA for the CDR3 is TGTGCCAGCAGTTACGAGCCCGGGGTAGGTGAAAAACTGTTTTTT.

The rearrangement joins TRBV7-2 to TRBJ2-5; D ambiguous. In germline, CDR1 is SGHTA, CDR2 FQGNSA. The CDR3 runs to 17 residues. V lost 0 bases and J 5 bases, leaving 19 bases between the germline ends. CDR3 sequence (DNA): TGTGCCAGCAGCTTAGCCCCAAGGTGGCGTCCGAGGGAGACCCAGTACTTC. Translation gives CASSLAPRWRPRETQYF. Full variable domain (remainder filled in from reference TRBV7-2 and TRBJ2-5): GAGVSQSPSNKVTEKGKDVELRCDPISGHTALYWYRQSLGQGLEFLIYFQGNSAPDKSGLPSDRFSAERTGGSVSTLTIQRTQQEDSAVYLCASSLAPRWRPRETQYFGPGTRLLVL.

This chain joins TRBV9 and TRBJ1-6, with a tentative D call TRBD1 (5 bases). The CDR3 runs to 14 residues. Trimming left V 1 base short and J 5 bases short, with 7 bases between. Per germline, CDR1 SGDLS and CDR2 YYNGEE. The CDR3 coding sequence is TGTGCCAGCAGCGTACAGGGAAATAATTCACCCCTCCACTTT. Residues: CASSVQGNNSPLHF. The entire variable domain, with the rest obtained from reference TRBV9 and TRBJ1-6, is as follows: DSGVTQTPKHLITATGQRVTLRCSPRSGDLSVYWYQQSLDQGLQFLIQYYNGEERAKGNILERFSAQQFPDLHSELNLSSLELGDSALYFCASSVQGNNSPLHFGNGTRLTVT.

This chain links TRBV7-8 with TRBJ2-5; 7 positions agree with TRBD1. The CDR3 runs 14 residues. J was trimmed by 2 bases and V by 1 base; bases with no gene match: 1. Germline V gene sequence: CDR1 SGHVS, CDR2 FQNEAQ. CDR3 nucleotide sequence: TGTGCCAGCAGCTTAGAGGGGGCTCAAGAGACCCAGTACTTC. Its protein is CASSLEGAQETQYF.

The chain uses TRBV6-5 and TRBJ2-1; D remains ambiguous. The V gene's germline CDR1 is MNHEY and CDR2 SVGAGI. The CDR3 is 13 amino acids. Trimming left V 4 bases short and J 6 bases short, with 10 bases between. The CDR3 sequence is CASSSSRSNEQFF. In nucleotides, the CDR3 is TGTGCCAGCAGTTCATCGAGAAGCAATGAGCAGTTCTTC.

This chain uses TRBV19 with TRBJ1-5; D unresolved. The CDR3 has 16 residues. V lost 9 bases, J lost 0 bases, and 18 bases lay in between. CDR1 and CDR2 (germline): LNHDA, SQIVND (reference sequence). For the CDR3, the DNA is TGTGCCAGCCGCCGGAGAATCCGATATAGCAATCAGCCCCAGCATTTT. Translation gives CASRRRIRYSNQPQHF.

The rearrangement joins TRBV13 to TRBJ1-4; 7 nucleotides line up with TRBD1. Germline loops: CDR1 PRHDT, CDR2 FYEKMQ (reference sequence). The CDR3 is 14 amino acids. J lost 0 bases, V lost 5 bases, and 0 bases had no gene match. This CDR3 reads CASSDRATNEKLFF. CDR3 sequence (DNA): TGTGCCAGCAGCGACAGGGCAACTAATGAAAAACTGTTTTTT.

The chain is built from TRBV29-1 and TRBJ2-3; D call uncertain. Trimming removed 6 bases from V and 6 bases from J, with 7 bases in between. This CDR3 has 10 residues. Germline V gives CDR1 SQVTM, CDR2 ANQGSEA. DNA of the CDR3: TGCAGCGTCCTATCGGATACGCAGTATTTT. It codes for CSVLSDTQYF.

The V gene is TRBV2, the J gene TRBJ2-1; 13 bases match TRBD2. CDR1 is SNHLY, CDR2 FYNNEI, per germline. J was trimmed by 6 bases and V by 4 bases; bases with no gene match: 3. The CDR3 runs to 15 residues. The CDR3 region is CASSVGLAGINEQFF. The CDR3, as DNA: TGTGCCAGCAGTGTGGGACTAGCGGGGATCAATGAGCAGTTCTTC.

Details on this clone: This CDR3 is also generated by other DNA sequences in the sample. The J gene is TRBJ2-7, the V gene TRBV5-5; D is perhaps TRBD1 (6 bases). V lost 0 bases to trimming and J lost 0 bases, with 10 bases between them. CDR1 and CDR2 (germline): SGHKS, YYEKEE (reference sequence). The CDR3 runs to 15 residues. In nucleotides, the CDR3 is TGTGCCAGCAGCTTGGGCCAGGGGATCTCCTACGAGCAGTACGTC. This codes for CASSLGQGISYEQYV.

The chain is built from TRBV7-2 and TRBJ1-5, with D hard to call. The CDR3 totals 12 residues. CDR1 and CDR2 (germline): SGHTA, FQGNSA. Trimming removed 3 bases at V and 16 bases at J, with 16 bases between. The CDR3 nucleotides read TGTGCCAGCAGCTTTAGAAGTCTCCCGATCCATTTT. It encodes CASSFRSLPIHF. Together with reference TRBV7-2 and TRBJ1-5, the CDR3 gives the full variable domain: GAGVSQSPSNKVTEKGKDVELRCDPISGHTALYWYRQSLGQGLEFLIYFQGNSAPDKSGLPSDRFSAERTGGSVSTLTIQRTQQEDSAVYLCASSFRSLPIHFGDGTRLSIL.

The genes are TRBV7-9 and TRBJ1-4, with a possible D match to TRBD1 (5 bases). Germline CDR1 SEHNR, CDR2 FQNEAQ (reference sequence). There are 14 residues in the CDR3. Deletions cut 3 bases from V and 2 bases from J, with 7 bases between. The CDR3 sequence: CASSLRDTNEKLFF. The CDR3 DNA sequence: TGTGCCAGCAGCTTGCGGGACACTAATGAAAAACTGTTTTTT.

This clone was seen a single time. This chain joins TRBV5-1 and TRBJ2-7; 8 positions agree with TRBD2. After removal of 5 bases from V and 3 bases from J, the junction contained 10 bases not matched to a gene. There are 15 residues in the CDR3. Germline V gene lookup returns CDR1 SGHRS and CDR2 YFSETQ. CDR3 in amino acids: CASRSGLDPVYEQYV. CDR3 nucleotide sequence: TGCGCCAGCAGGTCGGGACTAGATCCCGTCTACGAGCAGTACGTC.

V usage is TRBV4-3 and J usage is TRBJ1-2; maybe TRBD1 (5 bases). Germline V gene data show CDR1 as LGHNA and CDR2 as YSLEER. V was shortened by 0 bases and J by 7 bases, with 15 bases between the two germline ends. The CDR3 consists of 15 residues. CDR3 DNA sequence: TGCGCCAGCAGCCAAGATCCGGGTGTCAGGGCTGGCTACACCTTC. It encodes CASSQDPGVRAGYTF.

The V and J genes are TRBV4-3 and TRBJ1-1; tentatively, D is TRBD1 (6 bases). CDR3 length: 15 amino acids. Per germline, CDR1 LGHNA and CDR2 YSLEER. With 0 bases removed from V and 3 bases from J, the gap between germline ends came to 11 bases. The CDR3 loop is CASSQDRQADTEAFF. In DNA, the CDR3 is TGCGCCAGCAGCCAAGATCGACAGGCGGACACTGAAGCTTTCTTT.